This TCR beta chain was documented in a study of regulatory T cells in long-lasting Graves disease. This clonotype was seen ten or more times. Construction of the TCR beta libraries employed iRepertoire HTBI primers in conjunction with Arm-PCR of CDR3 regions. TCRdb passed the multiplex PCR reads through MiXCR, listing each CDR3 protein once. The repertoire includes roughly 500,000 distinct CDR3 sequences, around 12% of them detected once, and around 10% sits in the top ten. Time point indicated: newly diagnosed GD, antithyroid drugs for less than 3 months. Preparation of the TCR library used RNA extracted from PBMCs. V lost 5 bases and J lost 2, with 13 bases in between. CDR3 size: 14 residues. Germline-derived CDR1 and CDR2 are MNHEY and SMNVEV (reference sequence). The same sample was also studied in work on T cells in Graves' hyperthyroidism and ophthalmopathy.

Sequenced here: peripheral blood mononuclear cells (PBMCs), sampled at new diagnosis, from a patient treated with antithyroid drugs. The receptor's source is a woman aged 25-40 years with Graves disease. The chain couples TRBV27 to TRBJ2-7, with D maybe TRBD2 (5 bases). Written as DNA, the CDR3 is TGTGCCAGCAGTCCCGCTAGCATAGCCTACGAGCAGTACTTC. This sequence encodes CASSPASIAYEQYF.